The rows below give T cell receptor beta chains drawn from one sample of a study of early T cells in non-severe SARS-CoV-2 infection. MiXCR, run by TCRdb on the 5' RACE reads, gives a single entry per CDR3 protein. The sample has about 110,000 distinct CDR3 sequences, 12% seen once; the top ten hold around 3.2%. The sample taken for sequencing was whole blood. The origin of the receptors is an adult who was a healthcare worker with PCR-confirmed SARS-CoV-2 infection or an uninfected control (not recorded which). The CDR3 runs from the conserved cysteine through the conserved F or W. Each record gives: CDR3 DNA, CDR3 protein, clone size, J gene, D gene, V gene. A D gene is named only where the DNA matches it firmly. Not all rows give a size; the values are once, few, many and, for expanded clones, a class.

CDR3 DNA: TGTGCCAGCAGTACCACTAGCGGAAGAGGGAGTCGCTACGAGCAGTACTTC
CDR3 protein: CASSTTSGRGSRYEQYF
clone size: many
J gene: TRBJ2-7
D gene: TRBD2
V gene: TRBV25-1

CDR3 DNA: TGCAGTGCTAGAGTGGAAGGGGGCCTCGAAGCTTTCTTT
CDR3 protein: CSARVEGGLEAFF
clone size: many
J gene: TRBJ1-1
D gene: TRBD1
V gene: TRBV20-1

CDR3 DNA: TGCAGTGCTCCGGACAGCTCCTACAATGAGCAGTTCTTC
CDR3 protein: CSAPDSSYNEQFF
clone size: NA
J gene: TRBJ2-1
D gene: NA
V gene: TRBV20-1

CDR3 DNA: TGTGCCAGCAGCTTATCGGGGGACCAAGAGACCCAGTACTTC
CDR3 protein: CASSLSGDQETQYF
clone size: few
J gene: TRBJ2-5
D gene: NA
V gene: TRBV5-4

CDR3 DNA: TGTGCCAGCAGGTCGGATCTTTTTTATTCACCCCTCCACTTT
CDR3 protein: CASRSDLFYSPLHF
clone size: many
J gene: TRBJ1-6
D gene: NA
V gene: TRBV6-6

CDR3 DNA: TGTGCCAGCAAGGACGGCCCCGGGGCGGGACCCCAGCATTTT
CDR3 protein: CASKDGPGAGPQHF
clone size: many
J gene: TRBJ1-5
D gene: NA
V gene: TRBV19

CDR3 DNA: TGTGCCAGCAGTTACTCTTTTTACAATGAGCAGTTCTTC
CDR3 protein: CASSYSFYNEQFF
clone size: NA
J gene: TRBJ2-1
D gene: NA
V gene: TRBV6-5

CDR3 DNA: TGCGCCAGCAACTTTGTGGGCAGTGAGGAGCAGTACTTC
CDR3 protein: CASNFVGSEEQYF
clone size: few
J gene: TRBJ2-7
D gene: NA
V gene: TRBV5-1

CDR3 DNA: TGTGCCACCAGCAAAGGGACTAGCGGGCTTTCGAACACCGGGGAGCTGTTTTTT
CDR3 protein: CATSKGTSGLSNTGELFF
clone size: NA
J gene: TRBJ2-2
D gene: TRBD2
V gene: TRBV15

CDR3 DNA: TGTGCCAGCAGCCGACGGACAGGGGGGAACTCTGGAAACACCATATATTTT
CDR3 protein: CASSRRTGGNSGNTIYF
clone size: few
J gene: TRBJ1-3
D gene: TRBD1
V gene: TRBV14

CDR3 DNA: TGCAGCGTTGTAAGGTACGGTAGCACTGAAGCTTTCTTT
CDR3 protein: CSVVRYGSTEAFF
clone size: NA
J gene: TRBJ1-1
D gene: NA
V gene: TRBV29-1

CDR3 DNA: TGTGCCAGCAGCGAACGACAGGGGAGGCGGGAACAGCCCCAGCATTTT
CDR3 protein: CASSERQGRREQPQHF
clone size: many
J gene: TRBJ1-5
D gene: TRBD1
V gene: TRBV5-5

CDR3 DNA: TGTGCCAGTAGTATGCAGGGGTTGGGATCCAATAGCAATCAGCCCCAGCATTTT
CDR3 protein: CASSMQGLGSNSNQPQHF
clone size: many
J gene: TRBJ1-5
D gene: NA
V gene: TRBV19

CDR3 DNA: TGCAGCGTGGAGGGCGCGGGCTACAATGAGCAGTTCTTC
CDR3 protein: CSVEGAGYNEQFF
clone size: NA
J gene: TRBJ2-1
D gene: NA
V gene: TRBV29-1

CDR3 DNA: TGTGCCAGCAGCCAGCGGAGGGGTGAAGCTTTCTTT
CDR3 protein: CASSQRRGEAFF
clone size: few
J gene: TRBJ1-1
D gene: NA
V gene: TRBV3-1

CDR3 DNA: TGTGCCAGCGAGGCAGGGGAGAGCTCCTATAATTCACCCCTCCACTTT
CDR3 protein: CASEAGESSYNSPLHF
clone size: few
J gene: TRBJ1-6
D gene: NA
V gene: TRBV2

CDR3 DNA: TGTGCCAGCTCACGAGACCCGACAGGCAACTCTCTACGGGAAGCTTTCTTT
CDR3 protein: CASSRDPTGNSLREAFF
clone size: many
J gene: TRBJ1-1
D gene: NA
V gene: TRBV18

CDR3 DNA: TGTGCTAGTGCATTGAGCTCCTACAATGAGCAGTTCTTC
CDR3 protein: CASALSSYNEQFF
clone size: NA
J gene: TRBJ2-1
D gene: NA
V gene: TRBV12-5

CDR3 DNA: TGTGCCAGCAGCTTCGCGGAACCCACAGATACGCAGTATTTT
CDR3 protein: CASSFAEPTDTQYF
clone size: NA
J gene: TRBJ2-3
D gene: NA
V gene: TRBV6-6

CDR3 DNA: TGTGCCAGCAGCCCAAGGCAGGGACAGGGGGCCGAGGGCTACACCTTC
CDR3 protein: CASSPRQGQGAEGYTF
clone size: many
J gene: TRBJ1-2
D gene: TRBD1
V gene: TRBV7-8

CDR3 DNA: TGTGCCAGCAGTTTCAGACTTCTTGGCTACACCTTC
CDR3 protein: CASSFRLLGYTF
clone size: few
J gene: TRBJ1-2
D gene: NA
V gene: TRBV12-3/TRBV12-4

CDR3 DNA: TGCGCCAGCAGCTTGACAGCTAACTATGGCTACACCTTC
CDR3 protein: CASSLTANYGYTF
clone size: many
J gene: TRBJ1-2
D gene: NA
V gene: TRBV5-1

CDR3 DNA: TGCAGCGTTGAAGGGACACCGAAAGCCTCCACAGATACGCAGTATTTT
CDR3 protein: CSVEGTPKASTDTQYF
clone size: few
J gene: TRBJ2-3
D gene: NA
V gene: TRBV29-1

CDR3 DNA: TGTGCCAGCAGTGCGCCCCGGACAGGGCCCACAGATACGCAGTATTTT
CDR3 protein: CASSAPRTGPTDTQYF
clone size: NA
J gene: TRBJ2-3
D gene: TRBD1
V gene: TRBV2

CDR3 DNA: TGTGCCAGCAGCCTCACAGGGCCGAACACTGAAGCTTTCTTT
CDR3 protein: CASSLTGPNTEAFF
clone size: few
J gene: TRBJ1-1
D gene: NA
V gene: TRBV7-3

CDR3 DNA: TGTGCCAGTAGTATCAAGTTGGACAGGGAGCCCCAGCATTTT
CDR3 protein: CASSIKLDREPQHF
clone size: NA
J gene: TRBJ1-5
D gene: TRBD1
V gene: TRBV19

CDR3 DNA: TGTGCCAGCAGGAAGGAGGCGGAGGACGAGCAGTACTTC
CDR3 protein: CASRKEAEDEQYF
clone size: many
J gene: TRBJ2-7
D gene: NA
V gene: TRBV7-3

CDR3 DNA: TGTGCCAGTAGTATGTTCAGGGGTAGCAATCAGCCCCAGCATTTT
CDR3 protein: CASSMFRGSNQPQHF
clone size: many
J gene: TRBJ1-5
D gene: NA
V gene: TRBV19

CDR3 DNA: TGTGCCAGCTCACCACGGCGGGACAACGAGCAGTACTTC
CDR3 protein: CASSPRRDNEQYF
clone size: NA
J gene: TRBJ2-7
D gene: NA
V gene: TRBV18

CDR3 DNA: TGCGCCAGCAGCCAGGGACAGGGGTTCACAGATACGCAGTATTTT
CDR3 protein: CASSQGQGFTDTQYF
clone size: NA
J gene: TRBJ2-3
D gene: TRBD1
V gene: TRBV4-1

CDR3 DNA: TGTGCCAGCGCTCCAGGACACCTAGCAAAAGAGACCCAGTACTTC
CDR3 protein: CASAPGHLAKETQYF
clone size: NA
J gene: TRBJ2-5
D gene: NA
V gene: TRBV28

CDR3 DNA: TGTGCCAGCACAGAGGGAGCCGAGCAGTACTTC
CDR3 protein: CASTEGAEQYF
clone size: many
J gene: TRBJ2-7
D gene: NA
V gene: TRBV2

CDR3 DNA: TGTGCCAGCAGCCCACCGGGGACGGACTTTAGGACTGAAGCTTTCTTT
CDR3 protein: CASSPPGTDFRTEAFF
clone size: NA
J gene: TRBJ1-1
D gene: NA
V gene: TRBV5-4

CDR3 DNA: TGTGCCAGCAGCTTTCCTCTAAACCGTAGGTACGATGAGCAGTTCTTC
CDR3 protein: CASSFPLNRRYDEQFF
clone size: NA
J gene: TRBJ2-1
D gene: NA
V gene: TRBV11-2

CDR3 DNA: TGTGCCAGCAGCTTCTCCGGGACTAGCGGGTTCTACGAGCAGTACTTC
CDR3 protein: CASSFSGTSGFYEQYF
clone size: few
J gene: TRBJ2-7
D gene: TRBD2
V gene: TRBV7-3

CDR3 DNA: TGTGCCAGCAGTTACTCCCCTGGACAGGGTGGCTACACCTTC
CDR3 protein: CASSYSPGQGGYTF
clone size: many
J gene: TRBJ1-2
D gene: TRBD1
V gene: TRBV6-5

CDR3 DNA: TGCGCCAGCAGCCAACTTCCGGGACAGGGTCTTGAGCAGTTCTTC
CDR3 protein: CASSQLPGQGLEQFF
clone size: few
J gene: TRBJ2-1
D gene: TRBD1
V gene: TRBV4-1

CDR3 DNA: TGTGCCAGCAGTTACACTAGCGGGGGGACCAATGAGCAGTTCTTC
CDR3 protein: CASSYTSGGTNEQFF
clone size: few
J gene: TRBJ2-1
D gene: TRBD2
V gene: TRBV12-3/TRBV12-4

CDR3 DNA: TGTGCCAGCAGCCTCAAGGGGGCGGGTTACAATGAGCAGTTCTTC
CDR3 protein: CASSLKGAGYNEQFF
clone size: many
J gene: TRBJ2-1
D gene: TRBD1
V gene: TRBV7-6

CDR3 DNA: TGTGCCAGCAGCCCACAGCTATCCTCTGGAAACACCATATATTTT
CDR3 protein: CASSPQLSSGNTIYF
clone size: few
J gene: TRBJ1-3
D gene: NA
V gene: TRBV25-1

CDR3 DNA: TGTGCCAGCAGCCCCGCGGCGGGGGAGACCCAGTACTTC
CDR3 protein: CASSPAAGETQYF
clone size: NA
J gene: TRBJ2-5
D gene: NA
V gene: TRBV12-3/TRBV12-4

CDR3 DNA: TGCAGTGCTAAAGTCCCGAACACCGGGGAGCTGTTTTTT
CDR3 protein: CSAKVPNTGELFF
clone size: NA
J gene: TRBJ2-2
D gene: NA
V gene: TRBV20-1

CDR3 DNA: TGTGCCTCGCGAGTCGGGGCAGAAGATACGCAGTATTTT
CDR3 protein: CASRVGAEDTQYF
clone size: few
J gene: TRBJ2-3
D gene: NA
V gene: TRBV6-1